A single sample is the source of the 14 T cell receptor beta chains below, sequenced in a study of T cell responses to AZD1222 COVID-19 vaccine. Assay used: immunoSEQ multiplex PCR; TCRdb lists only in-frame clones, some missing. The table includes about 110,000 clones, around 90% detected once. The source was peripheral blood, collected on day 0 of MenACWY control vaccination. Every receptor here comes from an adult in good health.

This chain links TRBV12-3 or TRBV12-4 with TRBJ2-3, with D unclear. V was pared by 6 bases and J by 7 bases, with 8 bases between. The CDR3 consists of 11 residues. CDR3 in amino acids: CASRREYTQYF. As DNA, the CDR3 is TGTGCCAGCAGACGAGAATATACGCAGTATTTT.

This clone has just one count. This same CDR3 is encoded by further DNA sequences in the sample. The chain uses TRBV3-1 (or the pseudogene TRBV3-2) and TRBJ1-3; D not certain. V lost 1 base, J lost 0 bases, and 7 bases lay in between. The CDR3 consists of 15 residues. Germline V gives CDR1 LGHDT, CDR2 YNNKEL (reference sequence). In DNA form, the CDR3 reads TGTGCCAGCAGCCAAGGGACCCGCTCTGGAAACACCATATATTTT. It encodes CASSQGTRSGNTIYF.

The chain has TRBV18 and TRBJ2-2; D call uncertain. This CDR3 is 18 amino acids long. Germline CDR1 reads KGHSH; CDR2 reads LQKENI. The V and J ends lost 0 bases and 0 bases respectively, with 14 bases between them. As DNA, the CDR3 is TGTGCCAGCTCACCACCGCTACTCGGAACCTCGAACACCGGGGAGCTGTTTTTT. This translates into CASSPPLLGTSNTGELFF.

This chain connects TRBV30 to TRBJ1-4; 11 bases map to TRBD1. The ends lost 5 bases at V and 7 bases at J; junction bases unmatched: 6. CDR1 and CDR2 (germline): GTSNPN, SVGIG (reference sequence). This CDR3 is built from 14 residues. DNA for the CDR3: TGTGCCTGGCACCGGACAGGGGGCGGTGAAAAACTGTTTTTT. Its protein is CAWHRTGGGEKLFF.

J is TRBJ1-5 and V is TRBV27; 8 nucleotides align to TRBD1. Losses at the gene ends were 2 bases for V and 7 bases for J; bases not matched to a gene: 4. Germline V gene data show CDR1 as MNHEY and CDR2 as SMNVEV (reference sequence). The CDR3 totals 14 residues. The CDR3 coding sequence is TGTGCCAGCAGTTTAGACAGGGGTTACCAGCCCCAGCATTTT. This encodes CASSLDRGYQPQHF.

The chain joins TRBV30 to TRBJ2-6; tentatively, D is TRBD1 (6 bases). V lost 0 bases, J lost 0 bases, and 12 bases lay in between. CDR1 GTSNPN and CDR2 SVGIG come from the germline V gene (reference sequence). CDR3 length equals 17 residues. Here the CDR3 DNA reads TGTGCCTGGAGTGTCCCAGGGGTCCCCTCTGGGGCCAACGTCCTGACTTTC. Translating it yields CAWSVPGVPSGANVLTF.

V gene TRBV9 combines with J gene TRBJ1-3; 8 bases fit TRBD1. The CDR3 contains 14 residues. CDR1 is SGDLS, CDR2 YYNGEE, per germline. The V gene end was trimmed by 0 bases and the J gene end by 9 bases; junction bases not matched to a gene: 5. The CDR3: CASSVEGTGGTIYF. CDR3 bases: TGTGCCAGCAGCGTAGAGGGGACAGGCGGCACCATATATTTT.

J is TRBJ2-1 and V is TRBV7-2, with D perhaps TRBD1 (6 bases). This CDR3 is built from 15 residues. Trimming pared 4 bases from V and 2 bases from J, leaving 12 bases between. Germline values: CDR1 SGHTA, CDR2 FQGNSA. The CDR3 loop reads CASSSRDRPYNEQFF. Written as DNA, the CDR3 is TGTGCCAGCAGCTCCCGAGACAGGCCCTACAATGAGCAGTTCTTC.

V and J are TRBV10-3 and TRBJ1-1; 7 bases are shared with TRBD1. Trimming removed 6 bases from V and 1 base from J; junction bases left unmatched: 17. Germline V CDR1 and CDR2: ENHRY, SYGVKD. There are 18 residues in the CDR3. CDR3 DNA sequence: TGTGCCATCAGCGGAGCGTTGGGCCTCAGACAGGGGAACACTGAAGCTTTCTTT. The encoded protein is CAISGALGLRQGNTEAFF.

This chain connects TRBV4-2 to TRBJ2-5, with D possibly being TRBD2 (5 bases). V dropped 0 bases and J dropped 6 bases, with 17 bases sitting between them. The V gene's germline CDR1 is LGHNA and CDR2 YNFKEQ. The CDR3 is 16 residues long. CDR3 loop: CASSQDRTGGRKTQYF. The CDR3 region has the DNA TGTGCCAGCAGCCAAGATAGGACTGGCGGTCGGAAGACCCAGTACTTC.

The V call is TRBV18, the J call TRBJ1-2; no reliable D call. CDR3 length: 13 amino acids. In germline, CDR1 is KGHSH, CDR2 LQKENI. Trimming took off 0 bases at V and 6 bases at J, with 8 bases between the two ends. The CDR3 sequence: CASSPPGVNGYTF. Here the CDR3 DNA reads TGTGCCAGCTCACCACCGGGTGTCAATGGCTACACCTTC.

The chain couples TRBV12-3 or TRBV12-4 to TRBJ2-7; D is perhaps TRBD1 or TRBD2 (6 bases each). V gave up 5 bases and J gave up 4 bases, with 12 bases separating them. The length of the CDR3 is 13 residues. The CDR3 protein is CASSGTGRYEQYF. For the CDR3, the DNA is TGTGCCAGCAGTGGAACAGGGAGGTACGAGCAGTACTTC.

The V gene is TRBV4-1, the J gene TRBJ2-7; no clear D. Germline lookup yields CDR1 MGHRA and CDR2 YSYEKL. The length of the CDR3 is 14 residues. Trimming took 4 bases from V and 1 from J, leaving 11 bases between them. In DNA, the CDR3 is TGCGCCAGCAGCCTCTCGGCAGATTCCTACGAGCAGTACTTC. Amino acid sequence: CASSLSADSYEQYF.

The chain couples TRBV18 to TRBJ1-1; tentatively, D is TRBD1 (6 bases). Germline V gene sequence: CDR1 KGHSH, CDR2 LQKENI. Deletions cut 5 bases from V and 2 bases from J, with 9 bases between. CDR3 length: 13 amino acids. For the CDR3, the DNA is TGTGCCAGCTCATCGGGACAAAACACTGAAGCTTTCTTT. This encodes CASSSGQNTEAFF. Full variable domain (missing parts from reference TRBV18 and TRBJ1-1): NAGVMQNPRHLVRRRGQEARLRCSPMKGHSHVYWYRQLPEEGLKFMVYLQKENIIDESGMPKERFSAEFPKEGPSILRIQQVVRGDSAAYFCASSSGQNTEAFFGQGTRLTVV.